At least ten counts were recorded for the clone carrying this T cell receptor (beta chain). The data belong to a study of T cells of healthy individuals. Each CDR3 protein gets one entry after TCRdb re-called the 5' RACE reads with MiXCR. The table lists about 96,000 distinct CDR3 sequences, 17% of them singletons, with 6.2% in the top ten. This CDR3 comprises 16 residues. The V segment lost 5 bases and the J segment 4 bases; nucleotides outside the gene matches: 8. Germline lookup yields CDR1 LNHDA and CDR2 SQIVND (reference sequence). The TCR was taken from a human donor in good health. The chain uses TRBV19 and TRBJ2-2, with 9 nucleotides matching TRBD1. The CDR3 coding sequence is TGTGCCAGTAGTTCACCGGGACAGGGTCGCACCGGGGAGCTGTTTTTT. Translating it yields CASSSPGQGRTGELFF.